These 32 T cell receptor beta chains were sequenced from one sample in a study of CD8+ T cells in alopecia areata. Extracted RNA was reverse transcribed into cDNA, the sequencing template. TCRdb's copy holds only in-frame clones and misses some; the assay was immunoSEQ multiplex PCR. The profile shows about 190,000 clones, about three fifths of them singletons. The treatment is: oral pan-JAK inhibitor, 5-10 mg twice daily. The material sequenced was CD4+ T cells sorted from blood, taken at week 24, from a patient treated with tofacitinib. The receptors derive from a human donor with alopecia areata.

V is TRBV29-1 and J is TRBJ2-3; 7 positions agree with TRBD2. Germline trimming cut 6 bases from V and 6 bases from J; bases unmatched to any gene: 15. The V gene's germline CDR1 is SQVTM and CDR2 ANQGSEA. The length of the CDR3 is 15 residues. In DNA form, the CDR3 reads TGCAGCGTCAGCGGGACGGACATTTATGGGGATACGCAGTATTTT. It codes for CSVSGTDIYGDTQYF.

This clone has a handful of counts. The chain employs TRBV30 and TRBJ2-7; a possible D gene is TRBD1 (6 bases). This CDR3 has 11 residues. CDR1 is GTSNPN, CDR2 SVGIG, per germline (reference sequence). V was shortened by 3 bases and J by 6 bases, with 9 bases between the two germline ends. The CDR3 is CAWRTGREQYF. The CDR3 DNA sequence: TGTGCCTGGAGGACAGGCCGCGAGCAGTACTTC. Filled out from reference TRBV30 and TRBJ2-7, the complete variable domain reads SQTIHQWPATLVQPVGSPLSLECTVEGTSNPNLYWYRQAAGRGLQLLFYSVGIGQISSEVPQNLSASRPQDRQFILSSKKLLLSDSGFYLCAWRTGREQYFGPGTRLTVT.

The CDR3 here is CASSQVGGQGNNQPQHF. In DNA, the CDR3 is TGTGCCAGCAGCCAAGTCGGTGGGCAGGGGAATAACCAGCCCCAGCATTTT. The chain uses TRBV14 and TRBJ1-5, with D possibly being TRBD1 (6 bases). The ends were cut back, 1 base at V and 7 bases at J, with 20 bases in the middle. This CDR3 region has 17 residues. Germline V gives CDR1 SGHDN, CDR2 FVKESK.

The rearrangement links TRBV4-1 to TRBJ2-2; 9 bases match TRBD1. CDR1 and CDR2 from the germline V gene are MGHRA and YSYEKL. This CDR3 is 15 amino acids long. Trimming cost V 8 bases and J 6 bases; bases outside gene matches: 10. The CDR3 loop is CASGSGTGLSGELFF. The CDR3 nucleotides read TGCGCCAGCGGGTCCGGGACAGGGCTTTCCGGGGAGCTGTTTTTT.

The gene calls are TRBV30 and TRBJ1-2; no reliable D call. Looked up from germline, CDR1 is GTSNPN and CDR2 is SVGIG (reference sequence). V was trimmed by 0 bases and J by 4 bases, leaving 9 bases between them. The CDR3 consists of 13 residues. In DNA form, the CDR3 reads TGTGCCTGGAGTGTTGTGGCCCTCTATGGCTACACCTTC. Amino acids: CAWSVVALYGYTF.

This clone was detected only a few times. This rearrangement joins TRBV6-1 to TRBJ1-1, with D perhaps TRBD1 (5 bases). This CDR3 is 11 amino acids long. The V end was cut by 5 bases, the J end by 7 bases, with 8 bases between. CDR1 and CDR2 from the germline V gene are MNHNS and SASEGT. The CDR3 region has the DNA TGTGCCAGCAGTTGGGACGTTGAAGCTTTCTTT. Translation gives CASSWDVEAFF.

J is TRBJ1-2 and V is TRBV7-2; the match to TRBD1 covers 9 bases. Germline lookup yields CDR1 SGHTA and CDR2 FQGNSA. V was clipped by 4 bases and J by 5 bases; unmatched bases: 14. The CDR3 covers 17 residues. The CDR3: CASSSINQGQGMYGYTF. CDR3 bases: TGTGCCAGCAGCTCAATCAACCAGGGACAGGGAATGTATGGCTACACCTTC.

This clone was detected a few times. The rearrangement uses TRBV11-2 and TRBJ2-3, with a tentative D call TRBD2 (6 bases). Germline V lookup: CDR1 SGHAT, CDR2 FQNNGV. The CDR3 has 15 amino acids. V dropped 1 base and J dropped 2 bases, with 10 bases sitting between them. DNA for the CDR3: TGTGCCAGCAGCTTAGGGACTAACCCCACAGATACGCAGTATTTT. It encodes CASSLGTNPTDTQYF.

The J gene is TRBJ2-3, the V gene TRBV7-8; 9 bases are shared with TRBD2. The V gene end was trimmed by 5 bases and the J gene end by 6 bases; junction bases not matched to a gene: 12. The CDR3 sequence is 16 residues long. Germline CDR1 is SGHVS and CDR2 is FQNEAQ. The DNA of the CDR3 is TGTGCCAGCAGCCCCCGTGCGGGGGGGCCCCCGGATACGCAGTATTTT. It specifies CASSPRAGGPPDTQYF.

This chain uses TRBV20-1 with TRBJ2-1, with D maybe TRBD1 (5 bases). The germline V and J ends were trimmed by 4 bases and 8 bases, with 9 bases remaining between them. CDR1 is DFQATT and CDR2 is SNEGSKA in the germline V gene (reference sequence). This CDR3 has 11 amino acids. The CDR3 loop is CSAIRVDEQFF. Written as DNA, the CDR3 is TGCAGTGCTATCAGGGTCGATGAGCAGTTCTTC.

V usage is TRBV11-2 and J usage is TRBJ1-1, with a tentative D call TRBD1 (5 bases). The V end was cut by 5 bases, the J end by 10 bases, with 14 bases between. This CDR3 comprises 12 residues. Germline V gene sequence: CDR1 SGHAT, CDR2 FQNNGV. CDR3 nucleotide sequence: TGTGCCAGCAGCCCGGGACCACTCAGAGCTTTCTTT. Protein sequence: CASSPGPLRAFF.

The chain has TRBV5-1 and TRBJ2-1; D is uncertain. CDR1 and CDR2 from the germline V gene are SGHRS and YFSETQ. V shed 0 bases and J shed 3 bases, with 10 bases lying between them. CDR3 length: 15 residues. The CDR3 DNA reads as TGCGCCAGCAGCTTGGAAGGTAGGGTCTACAATGAGCAGTTCTTC. Residues: CASSLEGRVYNEQFF.

The J gene is TRBJ1-2, the V gene TRBV15, with unresolved D. Trimming removed 4 bases from V and 5 bases from J, with 14 bases in between. CDR3 length: 14 residues. Germline V gives CDR1 LNHNV, CDR2 YYDKDF (reference sequence). The CDR3 nucleotides are TGTGCCACCAGCACGGACCGCCTTCGTTATGGCTACACCTTC. Translated: CATSTDRLRYGYTF.

The rearrangement links TRBV29-1 to TRBJ1-1, with 7 positions matching TRBD1. V lost 4 bases and J lost 10; bases outside the gene matches: 9. From germline, CDR1 is SQVTM and CDR2 ANQGSEA. The CDR3 runs to 12 residues. Here the CDR3 reads CSVGGGQIGAFF. CDR3 coding DNA: TGCAGCGTTGGAGGGGGACAGATCGGAGCTTTCTTT.

This chain uses TRBV7-2 with TRBJ1-5; D is perhaps TRBD1 (6 bases). Germline-derived CDR1 and CDR2 are SGHTA and FQGNSA. V lost 4 bases, J lost 5 bases, and 15 bases lay in between. The CDR3 is made up of 15 amino acids. CDR3 sequence reads: CASSSGWGAHQPQHF. In DNA, the CDR3 is TGTGCCAGCAGCTCGGGTTGGGGGGCTCATCAGCCCCAGCATTTT.

This clone occurred many times. The CDR3 is CASARESNYGYTF. Here the CDR3 DNA reads TGTGCTAGTGCCAGGGAGAGTAACTATGGCTACACCTTC. The gene calls are TRBV12-5 and TRBJ1-2, with a possible D match to TRBD1 (5 bases). The CDR3 runs to 13 residues. The V gene's germline CDR1 is LGHNT and CDR2 FRNRAP. The V end lost 7 bases, the J end lost 1 base, and 10 bases lay between the germline ends.

V and J are TRBV28 and TRBJ1-2, with 8 nucleotides matching TRBD1. This CDR3 has 13 amino acids. V shed 5 bases, J shed 3 bases, and the junction held 2 bases outside the gene matches. CDR1 is MDHEN, CDR2 SYDVKM, per germline. The CDR3 reads CASSKGQDYGYTF. DNA for the CDR3: TGTGCCAGCAGTAAGGGACAGGACTATGGCTACACCTTC.

This clone has more than one count but fewer than ten. The V and J genes are TRBV29-1 and TRBJ2-1; unclear D gene. Germline V CDR1 and CDR2: SQVTM, ANQGSEA. The CDR3 runs 12 residues. The V and J ends lost 5 bases and 0 bases respectively, with 5 bases between them. The CDR3 is CSVQISYNEQFF. CDR3 in DNA: TGCAGCGTTCAGATCTCCTACAATGAGCAGTTCTTC.

This clone was counted only a few times. The V gene is TRBV9, the J gene TRBJ2-5; D is ambiguous. CDR1 is SGDLS, CDR2 YYNGEE, per germline. This CDR3 contains 14 residues. V lost 0 bases and J lost 3, with 9 bases in between. The CDR3 loop is CASSVGVGEETQYF. The CDR3 nucleotides are TGTGCCAGCAGCGTAGGGGTTGGAGAAGAGACCCAGTACTTC.

The V and J genes are TRBV30 and TRBJ1-1, with D tentatively TRBD1 (6 bases). V was pared by 3 bases and J by 7 bases, with 9 bases between. CDR1 is GTSNPN, CDR2 SVGIG, per germline (reference sequence). The CDR3 has 11 amino acids. The CDR3 here is CAWREGGEAFF. CDR3 coding DNA: TGTGCCTGGAGGGAGGGGGGTGAAGCTTTCTTT.

This clone was detected only once. J is TRBJ2-7 and V is TRBV19; no clear D gene. CDR1 is LNHDA and CDR2 is SQIVND in the germline V gene (reference sequence). Between the trimmed V and J ends, which lost 3 bases and 1 base, there was a span of 16 bases. The CDR3 loop spans 16 amino acids. CDR3 DNA: TGTGCCAGTAGTATCGGGCGCCAGGTATTATCCTACGAGCAGTACTTC. Protein product: CASSIGRQVLSYEQYF. Together with reference TRBV19 and TRBJ2-7, the CDR3 gives the full variable domain: DGGITQSPKYLFRKEGQNVTLSCEQNLNHDAMYWYRQDPGQGLRLIYYSQIVNDFQKGDIAEGYSVSREKKESFPLTVTSAQKNPTAFYLCASSIGRQVLSYEQYFGPGTRLTVT.

The chain combines TRBV2 with TRBJ2-1, with D possibly TRBD2 on 6 matching bases. The germline gives CDR1 SNHLY, CDR2 FYNNEI. V was shortened by 5 bases and J by 7 bases, with 9 bases between the two germline ends. The CDR3 totals 12 residues. Here the CDR3 reads CASSQSGNEQFF. CDR3 DNA: TGTGCCAGCAGTCAAAGCGGGAATGAGCAGTTCTTC.

The chain links TRBV29-1 to TRBJ2-5; TRBD1 agrees at 8 bases. CDR1 is SQVTM and CDR2 is ANQGSEA in the germline V gene. Unmatched junction bases numbered 11, after V lost 7 bases and J lost 7 bases. The CDR3 contains 13 residues. The CDR3 bases are TGCAGCGCGGCGGCAGGGGGCCGGGTGACCCAGTACTTC. This sequence encodes CSAAAGGRVTQYF.

The chain has TRBV5-6 and TRBJ1-2; D is unresolved. The CDR3 is made up of 11 amino acids. V was cut by 2 bases and J by 6 bases, with 5 bases left in between. CDR1 is SGHDT and CDR2 is YYEEEE in the germline V gene. CDR3 DNA: TGTGCCAGCAGCTTACGGGATGGCTACACCTTC. This gives the protein CASSLRDGYTF.

The V and J genes are TRBV7-2 and TRBJ1-2; TRBD1 matches at 7 bases. The germline V gene has CDR1 SGHTA and CDR2 FQGNSA. V gave up 5 bases and J gave up 4 bases; unmatched junction bases: 7. This CDR3 comprises 14 residues. This CDR3 reads CASSPGDRRYGYTF. The CDR3 nucleotides read TGTGCCAGCAGCCCAGGGGACAGACGCTATGGCTACACCTTC.

This chain joins TRBV30 and TRBJ2-6; D might be TRBD1 (6 bases). The germline V gene has CDR1 GTSNPN and CDR2 SVGIG (reference sequence). V lost 3 bases, J lost 9 bases, and 9 bases lay in between. CDR3 size: 12 residues. The CDR3 DNA reads TGTGCCTGGAGAGTACAGGGCAACGTCCTGACTTTC. It codes for CAWRVQGNVLTF.

The chain combines TRBV27 with TRBJ2-3, with TRBD2 matching 7 bases. V gave up 3 bases and J gave up 6 bases; unmatched junction bases: 9. This CDR3 has 15 amino acids. Germline V gene data show CDR1 as MNHEY and CDR2 as SMNVEV (reference sequence). CDR3 protein: CASSLNKGGRDTQYF. The DNA of the CDR3 is TGTGCCAGCAGTTTGAACAAGGGAGGGAGGGATACGCAGTATTTT.

The chain is built from TRBV7-8 and TRBJ2-3, with 7 bases lining up with TRBD1. Germline CDR1 is SGHVS and CDR2 is FQNEAQ. Trimming took 5 bases from V and 2 from J; bases not matched to a gene: 10. CDR3 length equals 16 residues. CDR3 DNA sequence: TGTGCCAGCAGCCCCCGACAGGGTGTAAACACAGATACGCAGTATTTT. The encoded protein is CASSPRQGVNTDTQYF.

The chain employs TRBV25-1 and TRBJ1-4; D perhaps matches TRBD1 (5 bases). Germline assignment: CDR1 MGHDK and CDR2 SYGVNS. The length of the CDR3 is 16 residues. V was clipped by 5 bases and J by 3 bases, with 16 bases between them. The CDR3 region is CASSRRWDSANEKLFF. Written as DNA, the CDR3 is TGTGCCAGCAGTAGAAGGTGGGACTCTGCTAATGAAAAACTGTTTTTT.

The chain has TRBV7-9 and TRBJ2-7; D may be TRBD1 or TRBD2 (5 bases each). The germline V and J ends were trimmed by 5 bases and 4 bases, with 15 bases remaining between them. Germline V gene data show CDR1 as SEHNR and CDR2 as FQNEAQ (reference sequence). The CDR3 contains 14 residues. The CDR3 DNA sequence: TGTGCCAGCAGCGACAGCACCAGGGAGTACGAGCAGTACTTC. Translated, it gives CASSDSTREYEQYF.

The chain joins TRBV5-1 to TRBJ2-3; D assignment may be TRBD1 or TRBD2 (6 bases each). Germline CDR1 SGHRS, CDR2 YFSETQ. This CDR3 is 15 amino acids long. The ends were cut back, 4 bases at V and 3 bases at J, with 15 bases in the middle. CDR3 DNA sequence: TGCGCCAGCAGCCGCGGGACACCCCAGACAGATACGCAGTATTTT. It specifies CASSRGTPQTDTQYF.

The rearrangement joins TRBV6-5 to TRBJ1-5; D is perhaps TRBD1 (6 bases). Per the germline V gene, CDR1 is MNHEY and CDR2 is SVGAGI. This CDR3 comprises 15 residues. Trimming took off 0 bases at V and 6 bases at J, with 12 bases between the two ends. The DNA for the CDR3 is TGTGCCAGCAGTTACTCCAGGGAGGGGGTTCAGCCCCAGCATTTT. Protein: CASSYSREGVQPQHF.